This entry lists 10 T cell receptor beta chains sequenced from one sample in a study of monozygotic twins with inflammatory bowel disease. TCRdb reprocessed the 5' RACE reads; each CDR3 protein has one entry and no DNA is given. Recorded for this sample: roughly 330,000 distinct CDR3 sequences. What was sequenced was blood. These receptors all come from a human donor with ulcerative colitis or Crohn's disease, or a healthy co-twin of an affected twin (not recorded which).

The rearrangement joins TRBV30 to TRBJ1-6; TCRdb outputs TRBD1, but without DNA this stays unchecked. Germline V gene sequence: CDR1 GTSNPN, CDR2 SVGIG (reference sequence). This CDR3 is 15 amino acids long. This chain's CDR3 is CAWAGKGQAYSPLHF.

This rearrangement joins TRBV7-9 to TRBJ2-1; the D gene TCRdb calls, TRBD1, cannot be checked with no DNA. Per the germline V gene, CDR1 is SEHNR and CDR2 is FQNEAQ (reference sequence). The CDR3 has 16 residues. CDR3 sequence: CASSPNRGNPGHEQFF.

The chain recombines TRBV6-5 with TRBJ1-1; the TCRdb call, TRBD1, lacks DNA for checking. This CDR3 has 16 residues. Germline V gene sequence: CDR1 MNHEY, CDR2 SVGAGI. CDR3 region: CASSSTGRGVVSEAFF.

The rearrangement joins TRBV19 to TRBJ1-4; checking the TCRdb D call of TRBD1 is not possible without DNA. This CDR3 contains 15 residues. Germline V CDR1 and CDR2: LNHDA, SQIVND (reference sequence). The chain's CDR3 is CASSDFSGTGEKLFF.

The V and J genes are TRBV3-1 and TRBJ2-1. The CDR3 runs to 15 residues. CDR1 LGHDT and CDR2 YNNKEL come from the germline V gene (reference sequence). CDR3: CAGSQVRSTYNEQFF.

This chain uses TRBV28 with TRBJ1-4; as DNA is missing, the TRBD1 call by TCRdb cannot be tested. CDR3 size: 16 residues. CDR1 and CDR2 (germline): MDHEN, SYDVKM. This CDR3 reads CASSSPTTGKGEKLFF. Using reference TRBV28 and TRBJ1-4 for the parts outside the CDR3, the full variable domain is DVKVTQSSRYLVKRTGEKVFLECVQDMDHENMFWYRQDPGLGLRLIYFSYDVKMKEKGDIPEGYSVSREKKERFSLILESASTNQTSMYLCASSSPTTGKGEKLFFGSGTQLSVL.

The genes are TRBV3-1 and TRBJ2-3; TCRdb gives TRBD1 as the D gene, but with no DNA this cannot be confirmed. Per the germline V gene, CDR1 is LGHDT and CDR2 is YNNKEL (reference sequence). The CDR3 contains 15 residues. The CDR3 region is CASSQDWGFSDTQYF.

The chain combines TRBV30 with TRBJ1-2. The length of the CDR3 is 14 residues. Germline V gene lookup returns CDR1 GTSNPN and CDR2 SVGIG (reference sequence). The CDR3 sequence is CAWSVGQKGYGYTF.

The chain couples TRBV7-8 to TRBJ1-2; TCRdb indicates TRBD1, and absent DNA this call remains unverified. Germline loops: CDR1 SGHVS, CDR2 FQNEAQ. CDR3 size: 15 residues. CDR3 loop: CASSLAGTGPYGYTF.

The chain uses TRBV12-5 and TRBJ2-3; checking the TCRdb D call of TRBD2 is not possible without DNA. From germline, CDR1 is LGHNT and CDR2 FRNRAP. The CDR3 loop spans 14 amino acids. This chain's CDR3 is CASGFGRERDTQYF.